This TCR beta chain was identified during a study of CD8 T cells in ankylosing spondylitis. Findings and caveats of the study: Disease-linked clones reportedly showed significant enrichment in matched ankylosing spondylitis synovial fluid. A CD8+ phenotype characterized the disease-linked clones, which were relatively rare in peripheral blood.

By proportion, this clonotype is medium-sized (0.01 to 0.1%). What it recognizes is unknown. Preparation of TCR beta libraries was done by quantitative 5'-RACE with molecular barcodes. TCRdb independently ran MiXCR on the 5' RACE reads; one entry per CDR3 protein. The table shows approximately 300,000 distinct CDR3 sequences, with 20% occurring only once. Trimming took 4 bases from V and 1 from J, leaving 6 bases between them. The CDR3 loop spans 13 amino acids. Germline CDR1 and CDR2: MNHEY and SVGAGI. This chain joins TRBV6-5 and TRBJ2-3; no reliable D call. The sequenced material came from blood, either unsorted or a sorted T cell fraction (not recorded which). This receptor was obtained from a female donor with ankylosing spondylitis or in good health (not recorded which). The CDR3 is CASSSVRTDTQYF. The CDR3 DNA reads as TGTGCCAGCAGTTCCGTACGCACAGATACGCAGTATTTT.